Below, 23 T cell receptor beta chains from the same sample are listed, as sequenced in a study of control samples from healthy donors and cancer patients. Sequencing was performed with immunoSEQ multiplex PCR; in TCRdb, only in-frame clones are kept and a portion is missing. This sample has around 95,000 clones; approximately 84% occur once, and the top ten carry 18%. Input material: blood. The receptors derive from a woman aged 45-60 years in good health.

This rearrangement joins TRBV7-9 to TRBJ2-3; no reliable D call. The CDR3 runs to 15 residues. Germline assignment: CDR1 SEHNR and CDR2 FQNEAQ (reference sequence). Trimming removed 4 bases at V and 4 bases at J, with 15 bases between. CDR3 DNA: TGTGCCAGCAGCTCCCTCCCCTCTCATTCAGATACGCAGTATTTT. Its translation: CASSSLPSHSDTQYF.

The chain recombines TRBV19 with TRBJ1-1; maybe TRBD1 (5 bases). CDR1 LNHDA and CDR2 SQIVND come from the germline V gene (reference sequence). CDR3 length: 14 amino acids. Trimming removed 1 base at V and 4 bases at J, with 10 bases between. The CDR3 bases are TGTGCCAGTAGTATAGGCAGGGAAGGCACTGAAGCTTTCTTT. Its protein is CASSIGREGTEAFF. Together with reference TRBV19 and TRBJ1-1, the CDR3 gives the full variable domain: DGGITQSPKYLFRKEGQNVTLSCEQNLNHDAMYWYRQDPGQGLRLIYYSQIVNDFQKGDIAEGYSVSREKKESFPLTVTSAQKNPTAFYLCASSIGREGTEAFFGQGTRLTVV.

This clone was observed once. The chain recombines TRBV15 with TRBJ2-1; 13 bases line up with TRBD2. This CDR3 is built from 16 residues. V lost 3 bases to trimming and J lost 4 bases; unmatched junction nucleotides: 3. Germline lookup yields CDR1 LNHNV and CDR2 YYDKDF (reference sequence). CDR3 in DNA: TGTGCCACCAGCAGGGGACTAGCGGGAACGTACAATGAGCAGTTCTTC. As protein: CATSRGLAGTYNEQFF.

The rearrangement joins TRBV7-7 to TRBJ2-5, with a tentative D call TRBD1 (6 bases). Trimming removed 5 bases from V and 5 bases from J, with 18 bases in between. CDR3 size: 15 residues. CDR1 SSHAT and CDR2 FNYEAQ come from the germline V gene (reference sequence). The CDR3 loop reads CASSVRDTYRETQYF. The DNA for the CDR3 is TGTGCCAGCAGCGTCCGGGACACTTACCGGGAGACCCAGTACTTC. Combining the CDR3 with reference TRBV7-7 and TRBJ2-5 gives the whole variable domain GAGVSQSPRYKVTKRGQDVTLRCDPISSHATLYWYQQALGQGPEFLTYFNYEAQPDKSGLPSDRFSAERPEGSISTLTIQRTEQRDSAMYRCASSVRDTYRETQYFGPGTRLLVL.

This chain connects TRBV5-6 to TRBJ1-3, with 7 positions matching TRBD1. The CDR3 is 16 amino acids. Germline V lookup: CDR1 SGHDT, CDR2 YYEEEE. Trimming at V came to 2 bases and at J to 4 bases, leaving 9 bases not matched to a gene. The CDR3 is CASSLRRGDSGNTIYF. The DNA of the CDR3 is TGTGCCAGCAGCTTACGGCGGGGGGACAGCGGAAACACCATATATTTT.

The chain is built from TRBV27 and TRBJ1-6; weak D call: TRBD1 (5 bases). Germline assignment: CDR1 MNHEY and CDR2 SMNVEV (reference sequence). The V end was cut by 5 bases, the J end by 9 bases, with 14 bases between. The CDR3 has 14 residues. This CDR3 is CASSPPNRSSPLHF. CDR3 nucleotides: TGTGCCAGCAGTCCCCCCAACAGGAGTTCACCCCTCCACTTT.

This chain uses TRBV29-1 with TRBJ2-1, with TRBD1 matching over 7 bases. Trimming cost V 6 bases and J 6 bases; bases outside gene matches: 5. The length of the CDR3 is 12 residues. Germline V lookup: CDR1 SQVTM, CDR2 ANQGSEA. The CDR3 DNA reads TGCAGCGTCGCGACAGGGAGCAATGAGCAGTTCTTC. Translating gives CSVATGSNEQFF.

J is TRBJ2-1 and V is TRBV6-1; 9 bases are shared with TRBD1. The length of the CDR3 is 15 residues. Looked up from germline, CDR1 is MNHNS and CDR2 is SASEGT. The ends lost 1 base at V and 8 bases at J; junction bases unmatched: 6. This CDR3 is CASSEVGTGFDEQFF. The CDR3 DNA follows: TGTGCCAGCAGTGAAGTAGGGACAGGGTTCGATGAGCAGTTCTTC.

The rearrangement links TRBV27 to TRBJ1-6, with 8 bases that match TRBD1. The CDR3 has 16 residues. The ends lost 4 bases at V and 7 bases at J; junction bases unmatched: 9. Germline CDR1 and CDR2: MNHEY and SMNVEV (reference sequence). The CDR3 sequence: CASSSSGRGRNSPLHF. Here the CDR3 DNA reads TGTGCCAGCAGTTCCTCGGGCAGGGGGCGGAATTCACCCCTCCACTTT.

The chain uses TRBV9 and TRBJ2-7; no definite D call. The V end was cut by 4 bases, the J end by 2 bases, with 13 bases between. From germline, CDR1 is SGDLS and CDR2 YYNGEE. The length of the CDR3 is 14 residues. This CDR3 reads CASSPRLQAYEQYF. CDR3 sequence (DNA): TGTGCCAGCAGCCCTAGACTCCAAGCCTACGAGCAGTACTTC.

This clone was detected only once. J is TRBJ2-2 and V is TRBV30, with D uncertain. CDR1 and CDR2 from the germline V gene are GTSNPN and SVGIG (reference sequence). This CDR3 spans 13 amino acids. The V gene lost 3 bases and the J gene lost 6 bases, with 11 bases spanning the gap. This chain's CDR3 is CAWRIVDPGELFF. CDR3 in DNA: TGTGCCTGGAGGATTGTGGACCCCGGGGAGCTGTTTTTT.

J is TRBJ2-1 and V is TRBV5-8; D might be TRBD2 (6 bases). The V gene lost 4 bases and the J gene lost 10 bases, with 9 bases spanning the gap. Germline lookup yields CDR1 SGHTS and CDR2 YDEGEE. There are 11 residues in the CDR3. Here the CDR3 reads CASSRDFEQFF. In DNA, the CDR3 is TGTGCCAGCAGCCGGGACTTCGAGCAGTTCTTC.

The chain uses TRBV5-1 and TRBJ2-1; 12 nucleotides line up with TRBD2. The CDR3 totals 16 residues. The V segment lost 5 bases and the J segment 9 bases; nucleotides outside the gene matches: 12. CDR1 SGHRS and CDR2 YFSETQ come from the germline V gene. CDR3 in DNA: TGCGCCAGCAGTCGTCTAGCGGGAGGGCCGGGGGCTGAGCAGTTCTTC. This sequence encodes CASSRLAGGPGAEQFF. The full variable domain, its missing parts supplied by reference TRBV5-1 and TRBJ2-1, is KAGVTQTPRYLIKTRGQQVTLSCSPISGHRSVSWYQQTPGQGLQFLFEYFSETQRNKGNFPGRFSGRQFSNSRSEMNVSTLELGDSALYLCASSRLAGGPGAEQFFGPGTRLTVL.

The rearrangement joins TRBV28 to TRBJ1-1; D might be TRBD1 (6 bases). CDR3 length: 17 amino acids. Trimming stripped 10 bases from V and 5 bases from J, with 29 bases between. Germline-derived CDR1 and CDR2 are MDHEN and SYDVKM. The DNA of the CDR3 is TGTGCCACCCAGGCGGGGGCAAGGGATGTAGGAAATACTGAAGCTTTCTTT. Protein product: CATQAGARDVGNTEAFF.

The chain uses TRBV5-1 and TRBJ1-5, with D unclear. Between the trimmed V and J ends, which lost 4 bases and 2 bases, there was a span of 16 bases. The CDR3 sequence is 16 residues long. CDR1 SGHRS and CDR2 YFSETQ come from the germline V gene. CDR3: CASSPTSGSGNQPQHF. DNA for the CDR3: TGCGCCAGCAGCCCCACCTCCGGGAGTGGCAATCAGCCCCAGCATTTT.

The CDR3 DNA follows: TGTGCCAGCAGCTTCAGACACTCGAATGAAAAACTGTTTTTT. Protein: CASSFRHSNEKLFF. V gene TRBV5-5 combines with J gene TRBJ1-4; D gene ambiguous. The CDR3 contains 14 residues. CDR1 SGHKS and CDR2 YYEKEE come from the germline V gene (reference sequence). With 2 bases removed from V and 5 bases from J, the gap between germline ends came to 10 bases.

The rearrangement uses TRBV29-1 and TRBJ2-3; D might be TRBD2 (5 bases). The germline V and J ends were trimmed by 0 bases and 1 base, with 11 bases remaining between them. In germline, CDR1 is SQVTM, CDR2 ANQGSEA. The CDR3 has 15 amino acids. This chain's CDR3 is CSVEDQAGGTDTQYF. CDR3 DNA sequence: TGCAGCGTTGAAGATCAGGCCGGGGGCACAGATACGCAGTATTTT.

This clone was observed a single time. The V and J genes are TRBV18 and TRBJ2-7; 9 bases align to TRBD1. The CDR3 sequence is 13 residues long. CDR1 KGHSH and CDR2 LQKENI come from the germline V gene. Trimming took 6 bases from V and 2 from J; bases not matched to a gene: 2. The CDR3 protein is CASSWDRAYEQYV. DNA for the CDR3: TGTGCCAGCTCTTGGGACAGGGCCTACGAGCAGTACGTC.

This chain connects TRBV7-9 to TRBJ1-2; no firm D call. The CDR3 runs to 14 residues. Trimming removed 3 bases from V and 4 bases from J, with 12 bases in between. CDR1 and CDR2 from the germline V gene are SEHNR and FQNEAQ (reference sequence). CDR3 nucleotide sequence: TGTGCCAGCAGCTTTCGCTCAGGTTCCTATGGCTACACCTTC. Protein: CASSFRSGSYGYTF.

The chain has TRBV24-1 and TRBJ2-1; possible D gene TRBD2, 5 bases. The CDR3 has 15 residues. Trimming took 4 bases from V and 4 from J, leaving 13 bases between them. Germline CDR1 reads KGHDR; CDR2 reads SFDVKD. The CDR3 protein is CATSDRDYIYNEQFF. CDR3 DNA: TGTGCCACCAGTGACCGCGACTATATATACAATGAGCAGTTCTTC.

This clone is a singleton in its sample. V gene TRBV3-1 (or the pseudogene TRBV3-2) combines with J gene TRBJ1-1; D gene ambiguous. Per the germline V gene, CDR1 is LGHDT and CDR2 is YNNKEL (reference sequence). There are 13 residues in the CDR3. V was shortened by 4 bases and J by 0 bases, with 6 bases between the two germline ends. CDR3 bases: TGTGCCAGCAGCCGCAGTTTGAACACTGAAGCTTTCTTT. This translates into CASSRSLNTEAFF.

The chain joins TRBV6-2 or TRBV6-3 to TRBJ1-5; 7 nucleotides agree with TRBD1. The CDR3 is made up of 19 amino acids. CDR1 and CDR2 (germline): MNHEY, SVGEGT. V was pared by 6 bases and J by 0 bases, with 17 bases of the junction left unmatched. The CDR3 loop is CASSIRLGGAAYSNQPQHF. CDR3 sequence (DNA): TGTGCCAGCAGCATCCGATTAGGGGGCGCGGCATATAGCAATCAGCCCCAGCATTTT.

This clone appeared once. The chain couples TRBV5-1 to TRBJ2-3; 9 bases fit TRBD2. The length of the CDR3 is 15 residues. J was trimmed by 1 base and V by 3 bases; bases with no gene match: 3. Germline V gene data show CDR1 as SGHRS and CDR2 as YFSETQ. The CDR3 nucleotides read TGCGCCAGCAGCTCCTGGACTAGCGGCACAGATACGCAGTATTTT. Translation gives CASSSWTSGTDTQYF. Looking up the rest from reference TRBV5-1 and TRBJ2-3 gives the full variable domain: KAGVTQTPRYLIKTRGQQVTLSCSPISGHRSVSWYQQTPGQGLQFLFEYFSETQRNKGNFPGRFSGRQFSNSRSEMNVSTLELGDSALYLCASSSWTSGTDTQYFGPGTRLTVL.